This record looks at one T cell receptor beta chain sequence and its context. This sample was included in a study of cytomegalovirus exposure and HLA in healthy donors. Trimming took off 5 bases at V and 5 bases at J, with 21 bases between the two ends. Germline values: CDR1 SGHTA, CDR2 FQGTGA. The CDR3 is 16 residues long. Researchers ran the PCR with 60 Vbeta and 13 Jbeta primers. Clones were sequenced by immunoSEQ multiplex PCR, and TCRdb holds only the in-frame ones, with some missing. The data contain about 150,000 clones, about 80% of them seen just once; the ten biggest clones take up about 13%.

This sequence was found in a man between 25 and 39 years old in good health and CMV-seropositive. Input material: PBMCs. The rearrangement joins TRBV7-3 to TRBJ1-1, with D unresolved. CDR3 sequence: CASSPLGPGSSTEAFF. CDR3 nucleotide sequence: TGTGCCAGCAGCCCCCTGGGTCCGGGGTCTTCTACTGAAGCTTTCTTT.